These T cell receptor beta chains were read from a single sample in a study of technical replicates of blood from several donors. Repertoires were generated with immunoSEQ multiplex PCR, while TCRdb's copy carries only in-frame clones and drops some. The sample has about 60,000 clones; about 92% are singletons. Sequenced sample: PBMCs. The receptor set was obtained from a human donor in good health. Some clones in this sample may be carry-over from other donors' samples. The CDR3 runs from the conserved cysteine through the conserved F or W. D genes are given only for firm matches. Rows give clone size only sometimes, using once, few, many, or a class for an expanded clone.

d_call	clone_size	v_call	j_call	cdr3_aa	cdr3_nt
TRBD2	.	TRBV7-9	TRBJ2-7	CASSATSGRGTYEQYF	TGTGCCAGCAGCGCGACTAGCGGGAGGGGGACCTACGAGCAGTACTTC
TRBD1	.	TRBV7-2	TRBJ2-5	CASSAGGQGAGTQYF	TGTGCCAGCAGCGCTGGGGGACAGGGGGCTGGGACCCAGTACTTC
TRBD2	.	TRBV4-3	TRBJ2-7	CASSQDWGDYLEQYF	TGCGCCAGCAGCCAAGACTGGGGGGACTACCTGGAGCAGTACTTC
TRBD1	.	TRBV25-1	TRBJ1-1	CASSKSLAGGHTEAFF	TGTGCCAGCAGCAAGAGCTTGGCAGGGGGGCACACTGAAGCTTTCTTT
.	few	TRBV7-9	TRBJ2-1	CASSVVLGEFNEQFF	TGTGCCAGCAGTGTCGTCCTCGGGGAGTTCAATGAGCAGTTCTTC
TRBD1	.	TRBV2	TRBJ2-4	CASSLPGQGTNIQYF	TGTGCCAGCAGCCTTCCGGGACAGGGTACAAACATTCAGTACTTC
.	.	TRBV9	TRBJ1-2	CASSTQEGQSYGYTF	TGTGCCAGCAGCACCCAGGAGGGGCAGAGCTATGGCTACACCTTC
.	.	TRBV6-6	TRBJ1-6	CASTLDGVNSPLHF	TGTGCCAGCACCCTCGACGGGGTAAATTCACCCCTCCACTTT
.	.	TRBV7-2	TRBJ2-5	CASSSPLGRSQETQYF	TGTGCCAGCAGCTCTCCGTTGGGGAGGAGCCAAGAGACCCAGTACTTC
TRBD1	.	TRBV5-1	TRBJ1-1	CASSLDGTGVANTEAFF	TGCGCCAGCAGCCTGGACGGGACAGGGGTAGCGAACACTGAAGCTTTCTTT
.	.	TRBV11-2	TRBJ1-1	CASRLSTEAFF	TGTGCCAGCCGCCTTAGTACTGAAGCTTTCTTT
TRBD1	.	TRBV12-5	TRBJ1-1	CASGGDRGAIAEAFF	TGTGCTAGTGGAGGGGACAGGGGGGCGATTGCTGAAGCTTTCTTT
.	.	TRBV11-2	TRBJ2-5	CASTGRVGETQYF	TGTGCCAGCACCGGGAGAGTCGGAGAGACCCAGTACTTC
TRBD2	once	TRBV7-9	TRBJ2-7	CASGLAGAWEQYF	TGTGCCAGCGGACTAGCGGGAGCATGGGAGCAGTACTTC
TRBD2	.	TRBV5-4	TRBJ2-1	CASSFVLAGPNEQFF	TGTGCCAGCAGCTTCGTCCTAGCGGGGCCGAATGAGCAGTTCTTC
.	few	TRBV2	TRBJ1-5	CASSGRGYSNQPQHF	TGTGCCAGCAGTGGAAGAGGGTATAGCAATCAGCCCCAGCATTTT
TRBD2	.	TRBV5-1	TRBJ2-5	CASSRGLADFQETQYF	TGCGCCAGCAGCAGGGGACTAGCGGACTTCCAAGAGACCCAGTACTTC
.	.	TRBV7-9	TRBJ2-5	CASSFRNQETQYF	TGTGCCAGCAGCTTCAGGAACCAAGAGACCCAGTACTTC
TRBD2	.	TRBV7-9	TRBJ2-2	CASSPGTSGGANTGELFF	TGTGCCAGCAGCCCGGGGACTAGCGGGGGGGCAAACACCGGGGAGCTGTTTTTT
TRBD1	.	TRBV5-1	TRBJ1-6	CASSSPTTGGGNSPLHF	TGCGCCAGCAGCTCACCAACGACAGGGGGTGGTAATTCACCCCTCCACTTT